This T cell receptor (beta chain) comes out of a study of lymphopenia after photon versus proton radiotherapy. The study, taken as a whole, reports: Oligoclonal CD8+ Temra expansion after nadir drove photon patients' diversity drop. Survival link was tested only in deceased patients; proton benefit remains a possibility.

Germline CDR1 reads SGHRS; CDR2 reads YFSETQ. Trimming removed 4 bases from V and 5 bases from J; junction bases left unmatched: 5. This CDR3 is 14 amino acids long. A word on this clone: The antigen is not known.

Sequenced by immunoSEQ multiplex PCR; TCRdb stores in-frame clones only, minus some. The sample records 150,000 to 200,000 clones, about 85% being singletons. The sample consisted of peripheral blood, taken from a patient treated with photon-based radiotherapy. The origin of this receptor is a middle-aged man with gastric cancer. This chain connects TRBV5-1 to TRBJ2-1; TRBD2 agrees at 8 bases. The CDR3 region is CASSPRLAHNEQFF. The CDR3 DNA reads TGCGCCAGCAGCCCCCGACTAGCGCACAATGAGCAGTTCTTC. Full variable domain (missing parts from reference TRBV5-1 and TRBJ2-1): KAGVTQTPRYLIKTRGQQVTLSCSPISGHRSVSWYQQTPGQGLQFLFEYFSETQRNKGNFPGRFSGRQFSNSRSEMNVSTLELGDSALYLCASSPRLAHNEQFFGPGTRLTVL.